This T cell receptor beta chain was recovered during a study of blood T cell repertoires in COVID-19. Sequencing used immunoSEQ multiplex PCR; TCRdb keeps in-frame clones, though not all of them. The sample lists nearly 200,000 clones; under 90% were seen once. The CDR3 totals 15 residues. Trimming removed 6 bases from V and 8 bases from J, with 19 bases in between. CDR1 LNHDA and CDR2 SQIVND come from the germline V gene (reference sequence). Input material: peripheral blood. The receptor's source is a human donor in a cohort sampled during active COVID-19. V usage is TRBV19 and J usage is TRBJ1-4; no clear D gene. CDR3 coding DNA: TGTGCCAGTAGCGTTGTAGCCCAAGTGAGGGAAAAACTGTTTTTT. Amino acids: CASSVVAQVREKLFF. The whole variable domain, filled in from reference TRBV19 and TRBJ1-4, reads DGGITQSPKYLFRKEGQNVTLSCEQNLNHDAMYWYRQDPGQGLRLIYYSQIVNDFQKGDIAEGYSVSREKKESFPLTVTSAQKNPTAFYLCASSVVAQVREKLFFGSGTQLSVL.